A selection of T cell receptor beta chains follows, all from one sample in a study of pediatric ulcerative colitis. TCRdb's table, derived via immunoSEQ multiplex PCR, lists solely in-frame clones and lacks some. This sample has 30,000 to 35,000 clones, with about three quarters found just once. Sequencing was done on a sample of gut tissue. Receptors were obtained from a boy between 5 and 17 years old with mild ulcerative colitis. Both conserved end residues are part of each CDR3. Each record gives: clone size, D gene, V gene, J gene, CDR3 DNA, CDR3 protein. A D gene is named only where the DNA matches it firmly. The size field is filled for only some rows; it gives once, few, many or a size class.

>NA|TRBD2|TRBV6-5|TRBJ2-7
TGTGCCAGCAGTAGACTAGCGGGGACCTACGAGCAGTACTTC
CASSRLAGTYEQYF
>NA|TRBD1|TRBV6-1|TRBJ2-3
TGTGCCAGCAGTGAATGGCAGGGGGCAACAGATACGCAGTATTTT
CASSEWQGATDTQYF
>NA|NA|TRBV4-1|TRBJ1-1
TGCGCCAGCAGCCATCCCGGGACGGTGAACACTGAAGCTTTCTTT
CASSHPGTVNTEAFF
>NA|TRBD2|TRBV5-1|TRBJ2-5
TGCGCCAGCAGCTTGGAGCGGGGGGCTGAGACCCAGTACTTC
CASSLERGAETQYF
>NA|TRBD2|TRBV27|TRBJ2-1
TGTGCCAGCAGTTTTCGGCGGGGGTTCTACAATGAGCAGTTCTTC
CASSFRRGFYNEQFF
>NA|TRBD2|TRBV12-5|TRBJ2-5
TGTGCTAGTTCCTCCCGCGGGACTAGCGGGGGGGCGTTCGAGACCCAGTACTTC
CASSSRGTSGGAFETQYF
>NA|NA|TRBV29-1|TRBJ1-2
TGCAGCGTCACAGACAATAATGGCTACACCTTC
CSVTDNNGYTF
>once|TRBD2|TRBV4-1|TRBJ2-7
TGCGCCAGCAGCCATCAAGCGGGGGGAACCTACGAGCAGTACTTC
CASSHQAGGTYEQYF
>once|TRBD1|TRBV14|TRBJ2-1
TGTGCCAGCAGCCGGGTTCTCAGGGGGCGTGCGTTCTTC
CASSRVLRGRAFF
>NA|TRBD2|TRBV5-6|TRBJ2-3
TGTGCCAGCAGCTTATCTAATAGCGGGGTAACCACAGATACGCAGTATTTT
CASSLSNSGVTTDTQYF
>NA|NA|TRBV11-3|TRBJ1-1
TGTGCCAGCAGCCGCAGGGCCTTGAACACTGAAGCTTTCTTT
CASSRRALNTEAFF
>NA|TRBD1|TRBV5-6|TRBJ2-1
TGTGCCAGCAGCTTGCCAGGGGGCATCTACAATGAGCAGTTCTTC
CASSLPGGIYNEQFF
>few|TRBD1|TRBV5-1|TRBJ1-3
TGCGCCAGCAGCCTAGGGGACAGGGGAAACACCATATATTTT
CASSLGDRGNTIYF
>NA|NA|TRBV5-4|TRBJ2-5
TGTGCCAGCAGCCAACCGGACAGCCAAGAGACCCAGTACTTC
CASSQPDSQETQYF
>NA|NA|TRBV19|TRBJ1-2
TGTGCCAGTAGTCCCCGGACGGGGAACTATCGGGGCTACACCTTC
CASSPRTGNYRGYTF
>NA|NA|TRBV5-6|TRBJ1-1
TGTGCCAGCAGCTTACCAACAGGGTACACTGAAGCTTTCTTT
CASSLPTGYTEAFF
>NA|NA|TRBV5-1|TRBJ1-4
TGCGCCAGCAGCTTGGCCGTGTCTGCGGAAAAACTGTTTTTT
CASSLAVSAEKLFF
>once|TRBD1|TRBV2|TRBJ1-2
TGTGCCAGCAGTGAATTTGAGGTGACAGGGGGCTATGGCTACACCTTC
CASSEFEVTGGYGYTF
>NA|NA|TRBV5-1|TRBJ2-7
TGCGCCAGCAGCTTTGGCAAACAGGACCGCTACGAGCAGTACTTC
CASSFGKQDRYEQYF
>NA|NA|TRBV15|TRBJ1-2
TGTGCCACCAGCAGACGCCTAGGTCAGAACTCTAACTATGGCTACACCTTC
CATSRRLGQNSNYGYTF
>NA|NA|TRBV29-1|TRBJ1-2
TGCAGTGTTCCCTTTAGGGGGAACTATGGCTACACCTTC
CSVPFRGNYGYTF
>NA|NA|TRBV19|TRBJ2-2
TGTGCCAGTAGTATTCAGCTCAACACCGGGGAGCTGTTTTTT
CASSIQLNTGELFF
>NA|NA|TRBV6-1|TRBJ2-3
TGTGCCAGCAGTGAAGGCACAGATACGCAGTATTTT
CASSEGTDTQYF
>once|NA|TRBV29-1|TRBJ1-1
TGCAGCGCCAGTACAGGGTTATTCGCCACTGAAGCTTTCTTT
CSASTGLFATEAFF
>NA|NA|TRBV5-8|TRBJ2-7
TGTGCCAGCAGATTCCCGGGGGAAGACAAATACGAGCAGTACTTC
CASRFPGEDKYEQYF
>NA|TRBD1|TRBV27|TRBJ2-1
TGTGCCAGCAGTTCCTCCGGGACAGAAATCTATGAGCAGTTCTTC
CASSSSGTEIYEQFF
>NA|NA|TRBV5-8|TRBJ1-1
TGTGCCAGCAGCTTGGAAGGGGGTGGTAGAACTGAAGCTTTCTTT
CASSLEGGGRTEAFF
>NA|NA|TRBV29-1|TRBJ2-7
TGCAGCGTGGCCCCCTATAATCCCGCCTACGAGCAGTACTTC
CSVAPYNPAYEQYF
>NA|TRBD1|TRBV5-6|TRBJ1-2
TGTGCCAGCAGCTTGGTCGGACAGGGTAGGCTAGGTGGCTACACCTTC
CASSLVGQGRLGGYTF
>once|TRBD2|TRBV10-3|TRBJ2-7
TGTGCCATCAGTGAGCCGCTAGCGGGTTCCAACGAGCAGTACTTC
CAISEPLAGSNEQYF
>NA|TRBD2|TRBV11-1|TRBJ2-1
TGTGCCAGCAGCCTTAGCGGGGGCTTCTACAATGAGCAGTTCTTC
CASSLSGGFYNEQFF
>NA|NA|TRBV2|TRBJ2-7
TGTGCCAGCAGTGGGGATCTGGATTGCGACGAGCAGTACTTC
CASSGDLDCDEQYF
>NA|NA|TRBV4-1|TRBJ2-1
TGCGCCAGCAGCCGCTACAATGAGCAGTTCTTC
CASSRYNEQFF
>NA|NA|TRBV19|TRBJ1-1
TGTGCCAGTAGTCCTGCAGGAATGGCTGAAGCTTTCTTT
CASSPAGMAEAFF
>once|NA|TRBV19|TRBJ2-3
TGTGCCAGCGCTTCAGGGGTTGGGACAGATACGCAGTATTTT
CASASGVGTDTQYF
>NA|NA|TRBV29-1|TRBJ1-4
TGCAGCGTTGAAAGTGAGGCAGGACGAAATGAAAAACTGTTTTTT
CSVESEAGRNEKLFF
>NA|NA|TRBV11-3|TRBJ2-7
TGTGCCAGCAGCGCCGATAACTACTACGAGCAGTACTTC
CASSADNYYEQYF
>medium-sized|NA|TRBV7-9|TRBJ2-2
TGTGCCAGCAGCCCGCGCTATACCGGGGAGCTGTTTTTT
CASSPRYTGELFF
>NA|TRBD1|TRBV5-1|TRBJ1-1
TGCGCCAGCAGCCCCGACAGGGGGCTGGACACTGAAGCTTTCTTT
CASSPDRGLDTEAFF
>NA|NA|TRBV30|TRBJ1-5
TGTGCCTGGAGCGGCGCAATTGGGCAGCCCCAGCATTTT
CAWSGAIGQPQHF
>NA|NA|TRBV30|TRBJ2-5
TGTGCCTGGACAGGGTTCAACCAAGAGACCCAGTACTTC
CAWTGFNQETQYF
>once|TRBD2|TRBV7-2|TRBJ2-1
TGTGCCAGCAGCCTAGGGGACTACCCTCACAATGAGCAGTTCTTC
CASSLGDYPHNEQFF
>NA|TRBD1|TRBV7-9|TRBJ1-5
TGTGCCAGCAGCTTAGGGGACGGACAGGCTTATCAGCCCCAGCATTTT
CASSLGDGQAYQPQHF
>NA|TRBD1|TRBV29-1|TRBJ2-3
TGCAGCGCTCCCAGGGGGCGAAACACAGATACGCAGTATTTT
CSAPRGRNTDTQYF
>once|NA|TRBV5-6|TRBJ1-5
TGTGCCAGCAGCTTGATGGAGGGCGGTCAGCCCCAGCATTTT
CASSLMEGGQPQHF
>few|NA|TRBV10-2|TRBJ1-1
TGCGCCAGCAGTGAGCAGGTCTACACTGAAGCTTTCTTT
CASSEQVYTEAFF